This T cell receptor beta chain was identified in a study of regulatory T cells in long-lasting Graves disease. In the case of this clonotype: Its target is not known.

Building the TCR beta libraries relied on iRepertoire HTBI primers, and CDR3 regions underwent Arm-PCR. One entry per CDR3 protein results from TCRdb running MiXCR on the multiplex PCR reads. The table records around 450,000 distinct CDR3 sequences, about a fifth of them present only once. Study-wide findings and caveats: Graves' patients with persistent disease showed TCR diversity lower than patients newly diagnosed.

The CDR3 is 8 amino acids. V was clipped by 4 bases and J by 6 bases, with 0 bases between them. CDR1 and CDR2 from the germline V gene are SQVTM and ANQGSEA. Documented time point: persistent/refractory GD, antithyroid drugs over 5 years with positive TRAb. PBMCs provided the RNA from which the TCR library was made. The source was peripheral blood mononuclear cells (PBMCs), collected when the disease was refractory, from a patient treated with antithyroid drugs. The chain uses TRBV29-1 and TRBJ1-1; D is uncertain. The clonotype was recovered from a female donor with Graves disease. CDR3 nucleotides: TGCAGCGTTGCTGAAGCTTTCTTT. Its translation is CSVAEAFF.